This T cell receptor beta chain was found in a study of neurological immune-mediated disorders. Unsorted libraries used 2 million PBMCs kept at -80 degrees C. The CDR3 has 14 amino acids. Germline-derived CDR1 and CDR2 are MNHNS and SASEGT. With 2 bases clipped from V and 1 base from J, the junction kept 1 base outside the gene matches. MiXCR was run by TCRdb on the 5' RACE reads, yielding one entry per CDR3 protein. The sample contains 33,000 or so distinct CDR3 sequences, roughly 7% of which appear only once. This clonotype has only one observation. V gene TRBV6-1 combines with J gene TRBJ2-5; the match to TRBD2 covers 7 bases. The material sequenced was PBMCs. This sequence was found in a woman aged 40 to 55 in good health. CDR3 nucleotide sequence: TGTGCCAGCAGTGAAACTAGCGTCCAAGAGACCCAGTACTTC. Translation gives CASSETSVQETQYF.